The present entry profiles one T cell receptor beta chain with its context. It has no known antigen specificity. Within one base of it there is no much larger clone, and no base qualities were kept. As encoded in the germline V gene, CDR1 is SNHLY while CDR2 is FYNNEI. V is cut back by 8 bases and J by 2 bases, with 9 bases in the junction unmatched. The cysteine opens and the phenylalanine closes a CDR3 of 14 amino acids. Here the CDR3 DNA is all that survives: 42 bases in frame from base 1. On an AutoMACS, CD4+ and CD8+ cells were isolated via positive magnetic bead selection, and their purity was verified by flow cytometry. A TCR V beta antibody panel was used in flow cytometry to screen first for clonal expansions, which were then characterized by TCRB deep sequencing of sorted CD8+ fractions. Peripheral blood mononuclear cells were obtained using density gradient separation with Ficoll-Paque PLUS. Nucleospin Tissue or Tissue XS kits were used to extract DNA from CD4-enriched, CD8-enriched or PBMC samples, and a Qubit 2.0 fluorometer was used for quantification.

This sample stems from a study of somatic mutations in cytotoxic T cells in rheumatoid arthritis (dated by TCRdb to between 2016 and 2019). The study in broad terms: Peripheral blood (approximately 27 ml EDTA) was collected from patients immediately after diagnosis and before any treatment began. A FACSAria II or Sony SH800 was used to flow-sort some V beta antibody-stained T-cell populations at nearly 100% purity, and TCRB sequencing was also done on sorted V beta1+ cells. In newly diagnosed rheumatoid arthritis without treatment, the study examined if expanded CD8+ T-cell clones harbor somatic mutations, relying on TCRB deep sequencing to characterize clonality. A total of 65 or so rheumatoid arthritis patients and 15 to 25 healthy controls underwent TCRB deep sequencing. Median age was essentially the same in the patient group and the control group. Results and caveats for the whole study, not just this receptor: The largest CD8+ clone made up more than 20% of CD8+ cells in about an eighth of the 65 patients, and blood and synovial fluid shared several identical CD8+ TCRB sequences. CD8+ T-cell clonality did not differ significantly between rheumatoid arthritis patients and age-matched healthy controls. The finding that TRBV07 was slightly underrepresented in patients was left unadjusted for multiple comparisons. Viral specificity could not be ruled out by absence from virus-specific databases, and the antigen targets of the expanded CD8+ clones remained unknown. Healthy controls showed no age-related increase in CD8+ clonality, whereas patients did (Spearman r ≈ 0.5).

Sequencing of TCRB CDR3 was done on genomic DNA with the immunoSEQ assay. Turning to the authors' computational methods: Published virus-specific TCRB sequences were compared with patient CD8+ clones larger than 1%, and only a few matches were found. Only productive TCRB rearrangements were included in the analyses. A clone was defined by a unique TCRB CDR3 sequence, and clonality was computed as a productive clonality index based on Shannon entropy. To calculate repertoire overlap between two samples, the template counts of each clone were considered relative to each sample's total templates. V-gene usage measured by flow cytometry correlated with TCRB sequencing V-gene usage, with a Spearman r of less than 0.65. TCRdb limited this immuneACCESS table to in-frame rearrangements with V and J called. A share of clones is missing; checked studies link under half to unresolved V genes, and the rest is unexplained. The D gene and trimming were derived from the DNA, and the V and J assignments and clone size from that table. Here the sample has about 17,000 clones; 70% to 80% occur a single time. The ten largest clones take up roughly 4.5% of the sample.

Material: CD8+ T cells sorted from blood. The chain employs TRBV2 and TRBJ2-7, and TRBD1 aligns with 7 junction nucleotides. This sequence originates from an adult with rheumatoid arthritis. The CDR3 amino acid sequence is: CASRNKGQTYEQYF. The sequenced DNA: TGTGCCAGCCGAAATAAGGGACAGACCTACGAGCAGTACTTC.